This T cell receptor beta chain was identified in a study of a mutant IDH1 vaccine in newly diagnosed glioma. Overall study context: Patients' prior therapy spanned radiotherapy, temozolomide, or both; most underwent both.

This clone was seen only once. Its antigen is unidentified. Time point in this sample: week 11, during vaccination. Every vaccination contained 300 ug of the mutant IDH1 20-mer peptide and was paired with topical imiquimod. Study-wide findings and caveats: Vaccination elicited immune responses in roughly 93% of patients.

Clones were read by immunoSEQ multiplex PCR, and TCRdb kept only the in-frame ones, dropping some. Counted here are 50,000 to 65,000 clones, roughly 80% occurring once; the ten biggest clones make up about 9.4%. This CDR3 has 17 amino acids. Looked up from germline, CDR1 is SNHLY and CDR2 is FYNNEI. V lost 5 bases to trimming and J lost 0 bases, with 16 bases between them. The origin of this receptor is a woman aged 45-65 years with glioma. The genes are TRBV2 and TRBJ2-2; TRBD2 is a possible D gene (6 bases). The sample was PBMCs, taken from a glioma patient whose treatment included an IDH1 peptide vaccine. CDR3 DNA: TGTGCCAGCAGTAACCGGCGGGATCGGGCGAACACCGGGGAGCTGTTTTTT. As protein: CASSNRRDRANTGELFF.